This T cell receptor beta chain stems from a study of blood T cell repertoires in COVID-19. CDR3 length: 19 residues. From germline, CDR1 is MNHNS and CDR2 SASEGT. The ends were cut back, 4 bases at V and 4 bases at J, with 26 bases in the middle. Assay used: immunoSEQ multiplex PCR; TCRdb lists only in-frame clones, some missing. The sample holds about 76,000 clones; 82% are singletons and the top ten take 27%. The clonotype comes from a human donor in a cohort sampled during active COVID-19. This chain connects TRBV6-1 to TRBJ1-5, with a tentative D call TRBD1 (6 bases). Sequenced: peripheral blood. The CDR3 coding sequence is TGTGCCAGCAGTGTCACCGGGGGGCTTAGCGGGCTTTCAAATCAGCCCCAGCATTTT. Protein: CASSVTGGLSGLSNQPQHF.